The entry below gives a single T cell receptor (beta chain) sequence along with its context. The antigen is not known. Autoimmune disease history or systemic immunosuppression excluded patients. These data are taken from a study of OX40 agonist ivuxolimab in advanced cancers. Across the whole study: Patients received intravenous ivuxolimab every 2 weeks at 0.01 to 10 mg/kg.

Measured with immunoSEQ multiplex PCR; TCRdb has only the in-frame clones, and not every one. The data contain 90,000 or so clones, around nine tenths of them singletons. Whole-study results and caveats: Some patients without response likewise showed low normalized clonal expansion.

V was trimmed by 3 bases and J by 3 bases, leaving 13 bases between them. Per the germline V gene, CDR1 is LNHDA and CDR2 is SQIVND (reference sequence). The CDR3 length is 15 residues. The starting material was CD4+ or CD8+ T cells sorted from blood, obtained in a trial of the OX40 agonist ivuxolimab. The TCR was taken from an adult with an advanced solid tumor such as melanoma, head and neck, liver or kidney cancer. The gene calls are TRBV19 and TRBJ2-3; D uncertain. DNA of the CDR3: TGTGCCAGTAGTATTATGGGGTCGAATACAGATACGCAGTATTTT. Translation: CASSIMGSNTDTQYF.